The clone carrying this T cell receptor (beta chain) was observed many times. Its antigen remains unidentified. The data were taken from a study of response to subunit inactivated influenza vaccine. Study conclusions and caveats: With each seasonal influenza vaccination, the authors suggested, few new T cells are recruited.

The CDR3 is 15 residues long. V was shortened by 0 bases and J by 2 bases, with 11 bases between the two germline ends. The germline gives CDR1 SGHRS, CDR2 YFSETQ. TCRdb itself ran the RT-PCR reads through MiXCR, one entry per CDR3 protein. Of more than 600,000 distinct CDR3 sequences listed, 18% were seen once; the top ten hold around 9.9%. Here the sequenced sample was PBMCs from blood, taken roughly 5 days after vaccination. This receptor was obtained from a man aged 50-60 years who received an inactivated influenza vaccine. The V and J genes are TRBV5-1 and TRBJ2-5; D ambiguous. CDR3 DNA: TGCGCCAGCAGCTTGGCCGAGTTAGAACAAGAGACCCAGTACTTC. It is translated as CASSLAELEQETQYF.